This is a list of T cell receptor beta chains from one sample in a study of cytomegalovirus exposure and HLA in healthy donors. Data came from immunoSEQ multiplex PCR; TCRdb stores just in-frame clones and leaves some out. The repertoire holds about 170,000 clones, with about 79% as singletons. Sequenced: PBMCs. The receptors shown here come from a woman between 50 and 59 years old in good health and CMV-seropositive. CDR3s include the opening cysteine and the closing phenylalanine or tryptophan. The D gene is left open where the match is weak. Expanded clones are given a class, and other clones once, few, many or no size at all.

d_call j_call v_call clone_size cdr3_nt cdr3_aa
TRBD2 TRBJ2-7 TRBV28 . TGTGCCAGCAGTTCCGGGACTAGCAGCTACGAGCAGTACTTC CASSSGTSSYEQYF
. TRBJ1-5 TRBV7-8 . TGTGCCAGCAGCCTATCTCAGGGGAACCTCAATCAGCCCCAGCATTTT CASSLSQGNLNQPQHF
. TRBJ1-4 TRBV7-2 . TGTGCCAGCAGCTTAGCTTCCGGACACACTAATGAAAAACTGTTTTTT CASSLASGHTNEKLFF
TRBD2 TRBJ2-7 TRBV6-1 . TGTGCCAGCAGAGGAGCGGGGGGCCCCTTTTACGAGCAGTACTTC CASRGAGGPFYEQYF
TRBD1 TRBJ1-3 TRBV4-2 . TGTGCCAGCAGCCAAGGCCCCGGGACAGGGGAACGGAAAAACACCATATATTTT CASSQGPGTGERKNTIYF
. TRBJ1-1 TRBV6-4 . TGTGCCAGCAGGCTGAGGGAGACCACTGAAGCTTTCTTT CASRLRETTEAFF
. TRBJ2-7 TRBV9 . TGTGCCAGCAGCTATGGGGTCGGAGGTTCCTCCGAGCAGTACTTC CASSYGVGGSSEQYF
TRBD2 TRBJ2-1 TRBV30 few TGTGCGCAAACCGAGGGACTAGCGGGCAATGAGCAGTTCTTC CAQTEGLAGNEQFF
. TRBJ1-2 TRBV25-1 . TGTGCCAGCAGTGAACCGGGATATAACTATGGCTACACCTTC CASSEPGYNYGYTF
. TRBJ1-6 TRBV6-5 . TGTGCCAGCAGCAGAGACAGCCCAAATTCACCCCTCCACTTT CASSRDSPNSPLHF
. TRBJ2-7 TRBV7-9 . TGTGCCAGCAGCTTAGGGGCAGGTTACGAGCAGTACTTC CASSLGAGYEQYF
TRBD1 TRBJ1-5 TRBV19 . TGTGCCAGTAGTATTGCCCTTAGACAGGGGGCAAGCAATCAGCCCCAGCATTTT CASSIALRQGASNQPQHF
. TRBJ1-1 TRBV5-4 . TGTGCCAGCAGCTTGGCGGGGGGCGGCAACACTGAAGCTTTCTTT CASSLAGGGNTEAFF
. TRBJ1-5 TRBV27 . TGTGCCAGCAGTCCGTCAGAAACTAGCAATCAGCCCCAGCATTTT CASSPSETSNQPQHF
TRBD1 TRBJ1-5 TRBV5-1 once TGCGCCAGCAGCTCGCTTCCAGGGGGCTTAAGCAATCAGCCCCAGCATTTT CASSSLPGGLSNQPQHF
. TRBJ2-2 TRBV10-2 few TGCGCCATCCGAACGGACAGATCGAACACCGGGGAGCTGTTTTTT CAIRTDRSNTGELFF
. TRBJ1-4 TRBV18 . TGTGCCAGCTCATCTTGGACAACCTTTAATGAAAAACTGTTTTTT CASSSWTTFNEKLFF
. TRBJ1-1 TRBV12-5 . TGTGCTAGTGGTTCAGACTGGGGGGGTGAAGCTTTCTTT CASGSDWGGEAFF
. TRBJ1-5 TRBV9 . TGTGCCAGCAGCGTAGCGGGTCTTAATCAGCCCCAGCATTTT CASSVAGLNQPQHF
TRBD1 TRBJ2-7 TRBV7-2 . TGTGCCAGCAGCTCCCCCGGGACAGGAGGACACGAGCAGTACTTC CASSSPGTGGHEQYF
. TRBJ1-2 TRBV6-5 . TGTGCCAGCAGTAATCAGCCGGGACACCACTATGGCTACACCTTC CASSNQPGHHYGYTF
TRBD2 TRBJ2-1 TRBV6-6 . TGTGCCAGCAAGAAGCGGGGCCAGTACAATGAGCAGTTCTTC CASKKRGQYNEQFF
. TRBJ2-7 TRBV28 . TGTGCCAGCAGTTTATGGAAGGGCGGACACTACGAGCAGTACTTC CASSLWKGGHYEQYF
. TRBJ1-3 TRBV5-4 . TGTGCCAGCAGCTTGGGAGGGAACACCATATATTTT CASSLGGNTIYF
. TRBJ1-1 TRBV4-1 . TGCGCCAGCAGCCAAGATACCAGGGAATTCACTGAAGCTTTCTTT CASSQDTREFTEAFF
TRBD1 TRBJ1-1 TRBV28 . TGTGCCAGCAGTTTCAGGGGGGCAGGTACTGAAGCTTTCTTT CASSFRGAGTEAFF
TRBD2 TRBJ2-5 TRBV5-1 . TGCGCCAGCAGCTTTCCGGGGGGGCCTGATGGAGAGACCCAGTACTTC CASSFPGGPDGETQYF